The clone carrying this TCR beta chain was observed a few times. Sequencing was performed with immunoSEQ multiplex PCR; in TCRdb, only in-frame clones are kept and a portion is missing. The table has under 300,000 clones, about 82% seen once; the top ten hold about 12%. The CDR3 is 12 amino acids. Per the germline V gene, CDR1 is MNHEY and CDR2 is SMNVEV (reference sequence). V lost 2 bases, J lost 6 bases, and 7 bases lay in between. These data are taken from a study of blood T cell repertoires in COVID-19. For the study at large: Sites in the United States, Italy and Spain provided acute and convalescent COVID-19 samples.

The sequenced sample consisted of peripheral blood. This sequence originates from an elderly man with acute or convalescent COVID-19. V and J are TRBV27 and TRBJ1-2; D gene uncertain. CDR3 DNA: TGTGCCAGCAGTTTAAACGGGGATGGCTACACCTTC. Amino acid sequence: CASSLNGDGYTF.